One sample yielded the 24 T cell receptor beta chains listed below, sequenced in a study of T-cell memory formation after mild COVID-19 listed by TCRdb under 2021. Receptor libraries were prepared by 5' RACE. TCRdb shows the sequencer as Illumina NovaSeq 6000. The public reads were quality trimmed at Q25 with fastp and then assembled into clones with MiXCR by TCRdb, keeping productive beta chains. Rows with a matching CDR3 protein are joined into one entry that keeps the most common DNA and genes. The sample data list a few hundred thousand distinct CDR3 sequences, and roughly a quarter of these were observed just once. Roughly 8.7% of the sample lies in the top ten. Material: PBMCs or a T cell subset sorted from them (not recorded which). The receptor source for this set is an adult woman who had mild COVID-19 (a few samples of this study predate the infection). The sample titles of this study are shuffled in the database, so cell type and time point are left out; the donor was told from shared clones.

The chain links TRBV2 to TRBJ2-1; 8 bases line up with TRBD1. After removal of 6 bases from V and 4 bases from J, the junction contained 8 bases not matched to a gene. The germline V gene encodes CDR1 SNHLY and CDR2 FYNNEI. The CDR3 length is 15 residues. The CDR3 reads CASREDRAGYNEQFF. DNA for the CDR3: TGTGCCAGCAGAGAGGACAGGGCGGGGTACAATGAGCAGTTCTTC.

This clonotype has just one count. The J gene is TRBJ1-3, the V gene TRBV5-1, with D unclear. The CDR3 is 14 residues long. V was trimmed by 4 bases and J by 3 bases, leaving 11 bases between them. Germline V lookup: CDR1 SGHRS, CDR2 YFSETQ. The CDR3 DNA follows: TGCGCCAGCAGCCCGGATGGCGGTGGAAACACCATATATTTT. Encoded protein: CASSPDGGGNTIYF.

The chain links TRBV7-2 to TRBJ2-5; D may be TRBD2 (5 bases). Trimming removed 5 bases at V and 0 bases at J, with 13 bases between. The CDR3 consists of 15 residues. Germline CDR1 reads SGHTA; CDR2 reads FQGNSA. The CDR3 DNA sequence: TGTGCCAGCAGCGTAGGACCGGGGTACCAAGAGACCCAGTACTTC. Protein product: CASSVGPGYQETQYF.

Only a few counts were recorded for this clonotype. The chain links TRBV18 to TRBJ2-7; D is undetermined. The germline V gene has CDR1 KGHSH and CDR2 LQKENI. The CDR3 contains 15 residues. V dropped 0 bases and J dropped 2 bases, with 11 bases sitting between them. The CDR3: CASSPPMQATYEQYF. CDR3 DNA: TGTGCCAGCTCACCACCGATGCAGGCAACCTACGAGCAGTACTTC.

The chain combines TRBV5-6 with TRBJ2-7; TRBD2 matches at 11 bases. V was pared by 5 bases and J by 6 bases, with 10 bases of the junction left unmatched. This CDR3 is built from 15 residues. From germline, CDR1 is SGHDT and CDR2 YYEEEE. The CDR3 loop is CASRSSGRPLFEQYF. CDR3 nucleotide sequence: TGTGCCAGCAGATCTAGCGGGAGGCCCCTTTTCGAGCAGTACTTC.

The rearrangement links TRBV7-8 to TRBJ2-1; 8 nucleotides align to TRBD2. V lost 1 base to trimming and J lost 2 bases; unmatched junction nucleotides: 4. This CDR3 has 16 amino acids. Germline V CDR1 and CDR2: SGHVS, FQNEAQ. CDR3 residues: CASSLERESAYNEQFF. CDR3 sequence (DNA): TGTGCCAGCAGCTTAGAGCGGGAGAGCGCCTACAATGAGCAGTTCTTC.

The gene calls are TRBV7-9 and TRBJ2-7; 9 bases are shared with TRBD1. This CDR3 is built from 19 residues. The V gene's germline CDR1 is SEHNR and CDR2 FQNEAQ (reference sequence). Trimming cost V 3 bases and J 0 bases; bases outside gene matches: 15. The CDR3 is CASSFQLRDRAPGSYEQYF. DNA for the CDR3: TGTGCCAGCAGCTTTCAATTGCGGGACAGGGCCCCGGGCTCCTACGAGCAGTACTTC. Variable domain in full (rest from reference TRBV7-9 and TRBJ2-7): DTGVSQNPRHKITKRGQNVTFRCDPISEHNRLYWYRQTLGQGPEFLTYFQNEAQLEKSRLLSDRFSAERPKGSFSTLEIQRTEQGDSAMYLCASSFQLRDRAPGSYEQYFGPGTRLTVT.

Here the CDR3 DNA reads TGCAGTGCTAGAGATCTTACGGGGGGGTTCACAGATACGCAGTATTTT. This codes for CSARDLTGGFTDTQYF. The chain carries TRBV20-1 and TRBJ2-3; 8 bases line up with TRBD2. The CDR3 is 16 amino acids. With 0 bases clipped from V and 2 bases from J, the junction kept 7 bases outside the gene matches. Germline V gene lookup returns CDR1 DFQATT and CDR2 SNEGSKA (reference sequence).

The chain joins TRBV20-1 to TRBJ2-4; D tentatively reads TRBD1 or TRBD2 (7 bases each). In germline, CDR1 is DFQATT, CDR2 SNEGSKA (reference sequence). The CDR3 sequence is 15 residues long. V lost 4 bases and J 8 bases, leaving 21 bases between the germline ends. The CDR3 reads CSATPAPRGGDIQYF. The CDR3 DNA reads TGCAGTGCTACCCCCGCCCCCAGGGGGGGCGACATTCAGTACTTC.

This clonotype appeared a few times. J is TRBJ2-1 and V is TRBV20-1, with TRBD2 matching over 13 bases. This CDR3 is 13 amino acids long. Germline values: CDR1 DFQATT, CDR2 SNEGSKA (reference sequence). Losses at the gene ends were 8 bases for V and 9 bases for J; bases not matched to a gene: 7. The CDR3 coding sequence is TGCAGTTCCGGACTAGCGGGAGTCGCTGAGCAGTTCTTC. This gives the protein CSSGLAGVAEQFF.

Only a few counts were recorded for this clonotype. The V gene is TRBV11-2, the J gene TRBJ2-5, with 8 positions matching TRBD1. The CDR3 covers 18 residues. Germline trimming cut 6 bases from V and 0 bases from J; bases unmatched to any gene: 15. Germline V CDR1 and CDR2: SGHAT, FQNNGV. This chain's CDR3 is CASRGWAGGASNQETQYF. Written as DNA, the CDR3 is TGTGCCAGCAGGGGATGGGCAGGGGGCGCTTCGAACCAAGAGACCCAGTACTTC.

The chain combines TRBV24-1 with TRBJ2-7, with D perhaps given as TRBD1 or TRBD2 (5 bases each). The V end was cut by 1 base, the J end by 9 bases, with 9 bases between. Germline assignment: CDR1 KGHDR and CDR2 SFDVKD. The CDR3 has 12 residues. The CDR3 loop is CATSDFGAGQYF. CDR3 DNA: TGTGCCACCAGTGATTTTGGGGCGGGGCAGTACTTC.

Only a few counts were recorded for this clonotype. V usage is TRBV2 and J usage is TRBJ2-7, with TRBD2 identical over 10 bases. This CDR3 spans 14 amino acids. Germline CDR1 is SNHLY and CDR2 is FYNNEI. The trim removed 2 bases at V and 8 bases at J, leaving 6 bases unmatched. The CDR3 coding sequence is TGTGCCAGCAGTGAAAGCGGGAGGGCACAAAAGCAGTACTTC. Its translation: CASSESGRAQKQYF.

Only a few counts were recorded for this clonotype. The chain joins TRBV20-1 to TRBJ1-6; weak D call: TRBD1 (6 bases). From germline, CDR1 is DFQATT and CDR2 SNEGSKA (reference sequence). The CDR3 totals 14 residues. Deletions cut 4 bases from V and 6 bases from J, with 13 bases between. The CDR3 coding sequence is TGCAGTGCTAAGATCAGAGGGGGTAATTCACCCCTCCACTTT. This gives the protein CSAKIRGGNSPLHF.

In its sample, this clonotype was seen a few times. The chain is built from TRBV7-3 and TRBJ2-1, with 12 bases fitting TRBD2. The germline V gene encodes CDR1 SGHTA and CDR2 FQGTGA. The CDR3 sequence is 16 residues long. V lost 4 bases and J lost 9; bases outside the gene matches: 10. The CDR3 bases are TGTGCCAGCAGCTCAGCGACTAGCGGGAGCCCCAGTGAGCAGTTCTTC. Protein sequence: CASSSATSGSPSEQFF. Complete variable domain (other parts from reference TRBV7-3 and TRBJ2-1): GAGVSQTPSNKVTEKGKYVELRCDPISGHTALYWYRQSLGQGPEFLIYFQGTGAADDSGLPNDRFFAVRPEGSVSTLKIQRTERGDSAVYLCASSSATSGSPSEQFFGPGTRLTVL.

Only a few counts were recorded for this clonotype. This rearrangement joins TRBV4-1 to TRBJ2-7, with D tentatively TRBD1 or TRBD2 (5 bases each). CDR1 and CDR2 from the germline V gene are MGHRA and YSYEKL. The V end was cut by 5 bases, the J end by 5 bases, with 19 bases between. The CDR3 contains 15 residues. CDR3 in DNA: TGCGCCAGCAGCAGCCCCCCCCGGGGACGGGACGAGCAGTACTTC. This encodes CASSSPPRGRDEQYF.

Only a few counts were recorded for this clonotype. V is TRBV7-2 and J is TRBJ2-7; D not certain. This CDR3 is 14 amino acids long. CDR1 and CDR2 (germline): SGHTA, FQGNSA. Deletions cut 6 bases from V and 1 base from J, with 13 bases between. The CDR3 region is CASSPRVVSYEQYF. The CDR3 DNA reads TGTGCCAGCAGTCCACGAGTCGTATCCTACGAGCAGTACTTC.

The chain uses TRBV6-1 and TRBJ2-7; 7 bases agree with TRBD1. Germline CDR1 is MNHNS and CDR2 is SASEGT. With V trimmed by 3 bases and J by 0 bases, 8 bases remained unmatched. CDR3 size: 16 residues. CDR3 sequence: CASSEGTVPYSYEQYF. CDR3 sequence (DNA): TGTGCCAGCAGTGAGGGGACAGTCCCCTACTCCTACGAGCAGTACTTC.

This chain joins TRBV5-1 and TRBJ2-7; D call uncertain. Between the trimmed V and J ends, which lost 4 bases and 3 bases, there was a span of 5 bases. The germline V gene has CDR1 SGHRS and CDR2 YFSETQ. The CDR3 runs 11 residues. CDR3 loop: CASSDNYEQYF. CDR3 DNA: TGCGCCAGCAGCGACAACTACGAGCAGTACTTC.

The chain links TRBV10-3 to TRBJ2-7; possible D gene TRBD1, 6 bases. V was shortened by 5 bases and J by 3 bases, with 20 bases between the two germline ends. The CDR3 covers 16 residues. Per germline, CDR1 ENHRY and CDR2 SYGVKD. CDR3 in amino acids: CAISRAGQSTFYEQYF. The CDR3 bases are TGTGCCATCAGTCGGGCAGGACAGTCGACGTTCTACGAGCAGTACTTC.

V usage is TRBV10-3 and J usage is TRBJ2-1, with D hard to call. The CDR3 has 15 residues. V lost 5 bases and J 6 bases, leaving 17 bases between the germline ends. From germline, CDR1 is ENHRY and CDR2 SYGVKD. The CDR3 nucleotides read TGTGCCATCAGTACGGCCAGGAGTGTGGGCAATGAGCAGTTCTTC. This gives the protein CAISTARSVGNEQFF.

This clonotype was seen a few times. V gene TRBV5-1 combines with J gene TRBJ1-1; tentatively, D is TRBD1 (5 bases). Germline assignment: CDR1 SGHRS and CDR2 YFSETQ. V was trimmed by 4 bases and J by 2 bases, leaving 9 bases between them. CDR3 size: 13 residues. Here the CDR3 DNA reads TGCGCCAGCAGCGGAGGGGATAACACTGAAGCTTTCTTT. Translating gives CASSGGDNTEAFF.

This clonotype came up many times. At one of its ends the junction is not consistent with the germline gene, which may arise from a read error. The rearrangement links TRBV18 to TRBJ2-5, with a possible D match to TRBD2 (6 bases). The CDR3 is 13 residues long. Germline loops: CDR1 KGHSH, CDR2 LQKENI. The CDR3 reads CASSTGLQETQYF. As DNA, the CDR3 is TGCGCCAGCAGCACGGGACTCCAAGAGACCCAGTACTTC.

The rearrangement joins TRBV20-1 to TRBJ2-7; TRBD2 is a possible D gene (5 bases). CDR1 DFQATT and CDR2 SNEGSKA come from the germline V gene (reference sequence). V was pared by 3 bases and J by 3 bases, with 15 bases between. The CDR3 extends over 14 amino acids. CDR3 DNA: TGCAGTGCTAGGCCGGGCCCGGCGGGCTACGAGCAGTACTTC. Translation gives CSARPGPAGYEQYF.